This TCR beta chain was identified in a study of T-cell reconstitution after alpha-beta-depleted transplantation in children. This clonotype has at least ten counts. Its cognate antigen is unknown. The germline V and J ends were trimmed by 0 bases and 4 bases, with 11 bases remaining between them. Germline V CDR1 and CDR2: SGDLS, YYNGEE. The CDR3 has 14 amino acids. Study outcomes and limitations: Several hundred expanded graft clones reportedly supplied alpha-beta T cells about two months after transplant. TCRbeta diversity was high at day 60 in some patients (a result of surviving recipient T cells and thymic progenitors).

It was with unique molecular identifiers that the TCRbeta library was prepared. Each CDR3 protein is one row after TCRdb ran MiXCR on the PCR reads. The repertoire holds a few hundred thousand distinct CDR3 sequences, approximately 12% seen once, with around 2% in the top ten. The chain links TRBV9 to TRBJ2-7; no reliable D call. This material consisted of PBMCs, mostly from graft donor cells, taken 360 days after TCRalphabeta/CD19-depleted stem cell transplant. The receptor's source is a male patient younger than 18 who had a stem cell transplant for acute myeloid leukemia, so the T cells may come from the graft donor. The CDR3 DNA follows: TGTGCCAGCAGCGTAGGTCTCCTTGGGTACGAGCAGTACTTC. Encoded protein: CASSVGLLGYEQYF. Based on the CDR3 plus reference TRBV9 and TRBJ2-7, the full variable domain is DSGVTQTPKHLITATGQRVTLRCSPRSGDLSVYWYQQSLDQGLQFLIQYYNGEERAKGNILERFSAQQFPDLHSELNLSSLELGDSALYFCASSVGLLGYEQYFGPGTRLTVT.